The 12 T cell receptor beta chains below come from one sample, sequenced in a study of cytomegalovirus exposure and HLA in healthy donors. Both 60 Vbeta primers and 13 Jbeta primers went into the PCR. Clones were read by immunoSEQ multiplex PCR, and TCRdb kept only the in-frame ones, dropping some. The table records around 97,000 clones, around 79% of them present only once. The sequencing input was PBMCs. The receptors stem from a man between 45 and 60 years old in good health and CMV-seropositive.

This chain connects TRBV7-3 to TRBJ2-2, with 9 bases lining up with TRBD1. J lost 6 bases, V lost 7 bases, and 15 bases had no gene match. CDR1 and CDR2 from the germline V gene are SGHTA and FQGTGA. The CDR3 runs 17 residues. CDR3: CASTQTPGTGRAGELFF. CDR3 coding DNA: TGTGCCAGCACCCAAACACCCGGGACAGGGAGGGCCGGGGAGCTGTTTTTT.

CDR3 sequence (DNA): TGTGCCAGCAGTTACGCCTCTAGCGGGAGTTACGAGCAGTACTTC. Its translation: CASSYASSGSYEQYF. J is TRBJ2-5 and V is TRBV6-6; TRBD2 agrees at 10 bases. Gene TRBJ2-7 matches the end of the DNA better, so the J call may be wrong. Per germline, CDR1 MNHNY and CDR2 SVGAGI (reference sequence). This CDR3 has 15 amino acids.

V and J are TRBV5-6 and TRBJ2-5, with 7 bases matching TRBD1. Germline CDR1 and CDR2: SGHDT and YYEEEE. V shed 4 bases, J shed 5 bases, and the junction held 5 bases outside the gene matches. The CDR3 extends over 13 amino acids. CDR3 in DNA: TGTGCCAGCAGCACGACAGGGTTGGAGACCCAGTACTTC. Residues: CASSTTGLETQYF.

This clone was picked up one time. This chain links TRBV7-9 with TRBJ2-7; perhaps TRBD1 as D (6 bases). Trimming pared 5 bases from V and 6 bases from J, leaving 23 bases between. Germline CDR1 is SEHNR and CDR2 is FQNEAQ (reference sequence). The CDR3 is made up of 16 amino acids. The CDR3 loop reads CASSKSAQGNALEQYF. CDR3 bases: TGTGCCAGCAGCAAATCCGCCCAGGGGAACGCACTCGAGCAGTACTTC.

The CDR3: CSVEEQGATEAFF. The CDR3 DNA sequence: TGCAGCGTTGAAGAACAGGGGGCCACTGAAGCTTTCTTT. This chain uses TRBV29-1 with TRBJ1-1; 9 bases are shared with TRBD1. This CDR3 is built from 13 residues. Germline CDR1 and CDR2: SQVTM and ANQGSEA. V lost 0 bases, J lost 4 bases, and 0 bases stayed unmatched.

This CDR3 is CASSRTGVGNQPQHF. CDR3 coding DNA: TGCGCCAGCAGCAGAACAGGGGTGGGCAATCAGCCCCAGCATTTT. This chain connects TRBV5-1 to TRBJ1-5; 7 nucleotides align to TRBD1. The V segment lost 4 bases and the J segment 2 bases; nucleotides outside the gene matches: 6. Germline V gene data show CDR1 as SGHRS and CDR2 as YFSETQ. The CDR3 totals 15 residues.

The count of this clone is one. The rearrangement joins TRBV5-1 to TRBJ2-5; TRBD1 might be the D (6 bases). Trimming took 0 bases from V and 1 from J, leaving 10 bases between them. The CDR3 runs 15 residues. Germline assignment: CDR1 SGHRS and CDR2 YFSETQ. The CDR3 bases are TGCGCCAGCAGCTTGGCACAGGGCGGCCAAGAGACCCAGTACTTC. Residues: CASSLAQGGQETQYF.

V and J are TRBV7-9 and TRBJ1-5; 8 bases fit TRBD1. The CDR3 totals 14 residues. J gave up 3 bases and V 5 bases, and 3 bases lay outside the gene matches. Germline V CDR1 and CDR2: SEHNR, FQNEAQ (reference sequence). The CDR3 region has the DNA TGTGCCAGCAGCCTGGACAGGGCCAATCAGCCCCAGCATTTT. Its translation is CASSLDRANQPQHF.

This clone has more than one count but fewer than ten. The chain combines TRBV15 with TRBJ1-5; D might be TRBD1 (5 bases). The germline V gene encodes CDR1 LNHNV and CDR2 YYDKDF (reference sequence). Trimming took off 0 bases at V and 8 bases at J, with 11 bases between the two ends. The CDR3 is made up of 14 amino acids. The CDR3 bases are TGTGCCACCAGCAGAGATCGATCAGGGAAGCCCCAGCATTTT. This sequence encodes CATSRDRSGKPQHF.

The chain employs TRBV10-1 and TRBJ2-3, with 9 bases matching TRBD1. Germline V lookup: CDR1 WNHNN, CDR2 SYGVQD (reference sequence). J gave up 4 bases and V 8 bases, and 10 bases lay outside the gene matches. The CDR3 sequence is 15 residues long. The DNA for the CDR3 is TGCGCCAGCGGACCGGGACAGGGAAGGGCAGATACGCAGTATTTT. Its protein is CASGPGQGRADTQYF.

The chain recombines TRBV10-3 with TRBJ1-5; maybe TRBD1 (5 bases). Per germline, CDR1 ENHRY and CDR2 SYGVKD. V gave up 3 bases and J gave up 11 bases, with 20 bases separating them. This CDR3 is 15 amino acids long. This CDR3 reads CAISDEGLGTGAQHF. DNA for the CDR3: TGTGCCATCAGTGATGAGGGGCTGGGGACGGGAGCCCAGCATTTT.

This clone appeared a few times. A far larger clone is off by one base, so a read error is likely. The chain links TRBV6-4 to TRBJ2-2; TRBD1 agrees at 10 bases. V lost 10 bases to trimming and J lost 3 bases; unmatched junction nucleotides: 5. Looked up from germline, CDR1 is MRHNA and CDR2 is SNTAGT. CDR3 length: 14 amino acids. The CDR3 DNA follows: TGTGCCACTAGAGGGACAGGGGACACCGGGGAGCTGTTTTTT. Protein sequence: CATRGTGDTGELFF.